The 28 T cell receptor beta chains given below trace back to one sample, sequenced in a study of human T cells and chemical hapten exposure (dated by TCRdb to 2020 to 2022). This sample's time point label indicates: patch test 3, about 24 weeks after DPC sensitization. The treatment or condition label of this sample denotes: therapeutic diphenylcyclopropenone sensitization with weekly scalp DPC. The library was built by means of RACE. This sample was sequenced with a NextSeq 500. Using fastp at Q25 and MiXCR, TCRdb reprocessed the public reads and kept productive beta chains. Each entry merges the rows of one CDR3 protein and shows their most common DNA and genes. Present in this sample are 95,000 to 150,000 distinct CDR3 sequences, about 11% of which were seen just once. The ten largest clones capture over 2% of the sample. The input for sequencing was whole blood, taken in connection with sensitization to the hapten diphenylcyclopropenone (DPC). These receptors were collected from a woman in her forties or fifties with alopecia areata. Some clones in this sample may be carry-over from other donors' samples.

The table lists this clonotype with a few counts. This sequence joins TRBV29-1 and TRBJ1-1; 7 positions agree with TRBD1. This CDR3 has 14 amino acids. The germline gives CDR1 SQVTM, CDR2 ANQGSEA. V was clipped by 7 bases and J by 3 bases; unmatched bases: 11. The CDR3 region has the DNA TGCAGCGGTGGAAGACAGGGAGCGGACACTGAAGCTTTCTTT. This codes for CSGGRQGADTEAFF. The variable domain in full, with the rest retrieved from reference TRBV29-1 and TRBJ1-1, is SAVISQKPSRDICQRGTSLTIQCQVDSQVTMMFWYRQQPGQSLTLIATANQGSEATYESGFVIDKFPISRPNLTFSTLTVSNMSPEDSSIYLCSGGRQGADTEAFFGQGTRLTVV.

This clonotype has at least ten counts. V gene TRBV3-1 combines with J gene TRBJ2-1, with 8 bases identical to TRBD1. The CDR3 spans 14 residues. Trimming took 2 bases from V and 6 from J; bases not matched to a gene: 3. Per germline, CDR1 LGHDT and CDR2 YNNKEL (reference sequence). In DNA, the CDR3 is TGTGCCAGCAGCCAATCGGACAGGGTCAATGAGCAGTTCTTC. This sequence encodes CASSQSDRVNEQFF.

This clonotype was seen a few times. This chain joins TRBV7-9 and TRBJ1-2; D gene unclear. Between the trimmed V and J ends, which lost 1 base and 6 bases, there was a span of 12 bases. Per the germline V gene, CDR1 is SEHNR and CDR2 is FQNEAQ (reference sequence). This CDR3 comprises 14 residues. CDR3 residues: CASSLELRGDGYTF. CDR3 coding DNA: TGTGCCAGCAGCTTAGAACTCCGGGGTGATGGCTACACCTTC.

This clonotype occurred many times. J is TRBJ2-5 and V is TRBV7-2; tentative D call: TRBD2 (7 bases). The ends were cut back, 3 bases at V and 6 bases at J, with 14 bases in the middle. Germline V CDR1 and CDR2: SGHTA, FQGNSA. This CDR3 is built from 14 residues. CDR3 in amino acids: CASSLGGGLKTQYF. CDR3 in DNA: TGTGCCAGCAGCTTGGGGGGGGGCCTGAAGACCCAGTACTTC.

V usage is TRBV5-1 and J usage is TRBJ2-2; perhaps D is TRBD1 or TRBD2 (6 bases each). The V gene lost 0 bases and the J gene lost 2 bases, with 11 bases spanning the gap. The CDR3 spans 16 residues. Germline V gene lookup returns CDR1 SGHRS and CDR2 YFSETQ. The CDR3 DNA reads TGCGCCAGCAGCTTGGGGCAGGGGACTAACACCGGGGAGCTGTTTTTT. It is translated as CASSLGQGTNTGELFF. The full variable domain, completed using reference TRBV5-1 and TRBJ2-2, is KAGVTQTPRYLIKTRGQQVTLSCSPISGHRSVSWYQQTPGQGLQFLFEYFSETQRNKGNFPGRFSGRQFSNSRSEMNVSTLELGDSALYLCASSLGQGTNTGELFFGEGSRLTVL.

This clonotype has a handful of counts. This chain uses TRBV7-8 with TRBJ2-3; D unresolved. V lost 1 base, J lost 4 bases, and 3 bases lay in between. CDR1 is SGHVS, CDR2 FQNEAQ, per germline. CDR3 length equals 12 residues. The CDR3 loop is CASSLVSDTQYF. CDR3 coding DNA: TGTGCCAGCAGCTTAGTATCAGATACGCAGTATTTT.

As DNA, the CDR3 is TGCGCCAGCAGCTACAGGTCGCGGGGAGATACGCAGTATTTT. As protein: CASSYRSRGDTQYF. The V and J genes are TRBV5-1 and TRBJ2-3; D perhaps matches TRBD2 (6 bases). There are 14 residues in the CDR3. Germline CDR1 is SGHRS and CDR2 is YFSETQ. V was cut by 3 bases and J by 5 bases, with 13 bases left in between.

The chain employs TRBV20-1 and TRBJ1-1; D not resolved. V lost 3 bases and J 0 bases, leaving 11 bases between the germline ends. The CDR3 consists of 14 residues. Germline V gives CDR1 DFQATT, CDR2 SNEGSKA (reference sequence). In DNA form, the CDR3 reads TGCAGTGCTAGTAAAGGTGCTATGAACACTGAAGCTTTCTTT. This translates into CSASKGAMNTEAFF.

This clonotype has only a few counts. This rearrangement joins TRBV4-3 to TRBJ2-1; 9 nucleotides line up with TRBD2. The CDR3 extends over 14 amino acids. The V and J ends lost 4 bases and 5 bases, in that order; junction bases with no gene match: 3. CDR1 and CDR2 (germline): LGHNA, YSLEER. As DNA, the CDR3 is TGCGCCAGCAGCCCGGGACTAGCCCACAATGAGCAGTTCTTC. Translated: CASSPGLAHNEQFF.

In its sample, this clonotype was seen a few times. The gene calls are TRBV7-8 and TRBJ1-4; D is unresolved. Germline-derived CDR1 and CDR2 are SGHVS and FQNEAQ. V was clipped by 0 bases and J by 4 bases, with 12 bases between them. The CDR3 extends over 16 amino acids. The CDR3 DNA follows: TGTGCCAGCAGCTTAGCGAGCGGAGCCCTTAATGAAAAACTGTTTTTT. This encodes CASSLASGALNEKLFF.

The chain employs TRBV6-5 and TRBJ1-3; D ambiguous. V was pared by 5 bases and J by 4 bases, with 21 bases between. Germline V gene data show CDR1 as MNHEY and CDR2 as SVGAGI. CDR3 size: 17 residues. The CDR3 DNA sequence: TGTGCCAGCAGTCCCACCAAAGGACCGACCGAAGGAAACACCATATATTTT. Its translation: CASSPTKGPTEGNTIYF.

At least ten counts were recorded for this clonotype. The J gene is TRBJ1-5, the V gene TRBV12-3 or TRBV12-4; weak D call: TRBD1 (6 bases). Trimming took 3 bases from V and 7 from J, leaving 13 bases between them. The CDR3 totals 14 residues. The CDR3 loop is CASSFGGGDQPQHF. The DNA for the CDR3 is TGTGCCAGCAGTTTCGGGGGGGGCGACCAGCCCCAGCATTTT.

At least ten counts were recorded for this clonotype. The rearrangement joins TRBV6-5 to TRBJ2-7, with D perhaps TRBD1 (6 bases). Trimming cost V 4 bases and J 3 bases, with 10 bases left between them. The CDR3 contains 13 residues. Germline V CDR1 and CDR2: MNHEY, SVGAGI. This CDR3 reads CASSSTGYYEQYF. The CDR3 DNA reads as TGTGCCAGCAGTTCGACAGGTTACTACGAGCAGTACTTC.

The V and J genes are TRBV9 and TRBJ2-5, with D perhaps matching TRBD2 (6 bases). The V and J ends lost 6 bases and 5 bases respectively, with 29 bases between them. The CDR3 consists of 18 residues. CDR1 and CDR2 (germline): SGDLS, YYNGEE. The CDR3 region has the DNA TGTGCCAGCATGGAGAAGGCAGCTAGTAGCGCGGAGGGGGAGACCCAGTACTTC. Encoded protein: CASMEKAASSAEGETQYF.

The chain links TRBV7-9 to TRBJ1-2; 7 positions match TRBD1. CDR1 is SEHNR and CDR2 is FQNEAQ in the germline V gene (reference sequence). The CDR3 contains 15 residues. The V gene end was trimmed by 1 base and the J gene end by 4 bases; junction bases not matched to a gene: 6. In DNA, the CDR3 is TGTGCCAGCAGCTTAGGAGACAGGGTTACCTATGGCTACACCTTC. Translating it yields CASSLGDRVTYGYTF.

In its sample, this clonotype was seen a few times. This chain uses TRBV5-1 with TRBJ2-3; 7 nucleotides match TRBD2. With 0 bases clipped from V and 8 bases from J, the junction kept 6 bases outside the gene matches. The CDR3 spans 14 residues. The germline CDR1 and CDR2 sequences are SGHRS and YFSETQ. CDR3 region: CASSLGPGGGTQYF. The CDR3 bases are TGCGCCAGCAGCTTGGGTCCAGGCGGGGGTACGCAGTATTTT.

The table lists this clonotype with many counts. This chain's CDR3 is CASSLGEQFF. Written as DNA, the CDR3 is TGTGCCAGCAGCTTGGGCGAGCAGTTCTTC. The genes are TRBV7-2 and TRBJ2-1, with D uncertain. CDR1 SGHTA and CDR2 FQGNSA come from the germline V gene. V was pared by 3 bases and J by 10 bases, with 4 bases between. This CDR3 contains 10 residues. The whole variable domain, remainder taken from reference TRBV7-2 and TRBJ2-1, is GAGVSQSPSNKVTEKGKDVELRCDPISGHTALYWYRQSLGQGLEFLIYFQGNSAPDKSGLPSDRFSAERTGGSVSTLTIQRTQQEDSAVYLCASSLGEQFFGPGTRLTVL.

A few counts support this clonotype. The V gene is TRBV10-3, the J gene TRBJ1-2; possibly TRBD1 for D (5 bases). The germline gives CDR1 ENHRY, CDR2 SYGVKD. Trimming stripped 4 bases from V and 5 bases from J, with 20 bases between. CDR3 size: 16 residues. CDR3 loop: CAISAQASGGNYGYTF. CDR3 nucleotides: TGTGCCATCAGTGCTCAAGCCTCGGGGGGGAATTATGGCTACACCTTC.

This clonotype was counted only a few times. CDR3 protein: CASSPGGQDEKLFF. The CDR3 coding sequence is TGTGCCAGCAGTCCGGGGGGTCAGGATGAAAAACTGTTTTTT. J is TRBJ1-4 and V is TRBV12-3 or TRBV12-4; tentative D call: TRBD1 (5 bases). V lost 5 bases, J lost 6 bases, and 13 bases lay in between. The CDR3 has 14 residues.

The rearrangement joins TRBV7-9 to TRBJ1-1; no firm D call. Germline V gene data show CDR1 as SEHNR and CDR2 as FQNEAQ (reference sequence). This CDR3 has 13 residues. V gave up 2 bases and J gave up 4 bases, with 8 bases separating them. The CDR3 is CASSLKEGTEAFF. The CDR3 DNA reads TGTGCCAGCAGCTTAAAGGAAGGCACTGAAGCTTTCTTT.

The CDR3 DNA is TGCGCCAGCTCGACAGCGGGAGGAAACACTGAAGCTTTCTTT. As protein: CASSTAGGNTEAFF. The chain has TRBV5-1 and TRBJ1-1; D might be TRBD1 (5 bases). This CDR3 region has 14 residues. Between the trimmed V and J ends, which lost 7 bases and 2 bases, there was a span of 15 bases. CDR1 and CDR2 (germline): SGHRS, YFSETQ.

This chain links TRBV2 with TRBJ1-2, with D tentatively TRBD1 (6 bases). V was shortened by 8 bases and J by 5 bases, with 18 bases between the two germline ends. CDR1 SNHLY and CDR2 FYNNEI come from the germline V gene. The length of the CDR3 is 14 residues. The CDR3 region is CASGGAGARYGYTF. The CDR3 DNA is TGTGCCAGCGGGGGGGCCGGGGCGCGGTATGGCTACACCTTC.

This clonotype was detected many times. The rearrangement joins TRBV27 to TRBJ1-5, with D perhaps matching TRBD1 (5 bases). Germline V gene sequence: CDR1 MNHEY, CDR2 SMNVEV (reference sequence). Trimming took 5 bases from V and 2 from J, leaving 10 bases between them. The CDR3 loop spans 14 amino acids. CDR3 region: CASSPGTGNQPQHF. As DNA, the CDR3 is TGTGCCAGCAGTCCTGGGACGGGCAATCAGCCCCAGCATTTT.

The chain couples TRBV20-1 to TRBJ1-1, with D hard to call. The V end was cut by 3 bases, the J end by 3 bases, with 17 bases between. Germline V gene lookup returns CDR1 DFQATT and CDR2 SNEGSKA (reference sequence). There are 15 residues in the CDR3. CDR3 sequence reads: CSASAIGSPDTEAFF. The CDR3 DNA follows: TGCAGTGCTAGTGCGATCGGAAGTCCTGACACTGAAGCTTTCTTT.

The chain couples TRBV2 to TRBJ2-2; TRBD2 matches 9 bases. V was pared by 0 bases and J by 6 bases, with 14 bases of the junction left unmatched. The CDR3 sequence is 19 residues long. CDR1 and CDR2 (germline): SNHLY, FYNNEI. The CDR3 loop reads CASSEAVRMVAGAPGELFF. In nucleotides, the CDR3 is TGTGCCAGCAGTGAAGCGGTGAGGATGGTAGCGGGAGCCCCCGGGGAGCTGTTTTTT.

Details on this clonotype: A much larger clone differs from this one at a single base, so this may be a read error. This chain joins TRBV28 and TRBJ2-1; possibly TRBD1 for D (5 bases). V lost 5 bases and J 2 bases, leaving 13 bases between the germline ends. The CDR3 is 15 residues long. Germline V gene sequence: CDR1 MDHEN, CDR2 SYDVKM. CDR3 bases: TGTGCCAGCAGTCCAGGGCGAACAACCTACAATGAGCAGTTCTTC. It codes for CASSPGRTTYNEQFF.

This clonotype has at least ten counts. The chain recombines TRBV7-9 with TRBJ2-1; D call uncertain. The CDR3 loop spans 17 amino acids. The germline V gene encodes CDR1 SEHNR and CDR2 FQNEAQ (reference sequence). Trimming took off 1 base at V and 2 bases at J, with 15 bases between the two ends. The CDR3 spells CASSLGAAATPYNEQFF. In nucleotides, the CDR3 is TGTGCCAGCAGCTTAGGGGCGGCGGCGACTCCCTACAATGAGCAGTTCTTC.

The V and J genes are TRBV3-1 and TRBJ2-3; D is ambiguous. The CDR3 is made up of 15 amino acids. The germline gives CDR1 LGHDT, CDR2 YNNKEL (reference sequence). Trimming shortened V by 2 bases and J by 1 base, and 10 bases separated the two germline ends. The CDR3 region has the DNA TGTGCCAGCAGCCAAAGTCAGTTACGCACAGATACGCAGTATTTT. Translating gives CASSQSQLRTDTQYF.